This TCR beta chain stems from a study of human T cells and chemical hapten exposure (dated by TCRdb to the early 2020s). With respect to the entire study: For sensitization, 2% DPC in acetone was applied to a 2 cm by 2 cm area of upper inner arm skin. Blood samples were taken from patients before sensitization (week 0) and then at 2, 6 and about 24 weeks after DPC sensitization. Libraries were pooled for sequencing, and variation in per-sample TCR yields was attributed mainly to small differences in library volumes within the pool. About 30 alopecia patients provided blood for TCR sequencing at one to four time points (pre-sensitization, 2, 6 and 24 weeks). The mostly female patient cohort included alopecia areata with under or over 50% scalp involvement, alopecia totalis and alopecia universalis. Weekly therapeutic DPC doses were additionally applied to the scalp of patients throughout the approximately 24-week study period. From each blood RNA sample, both TCR alpha and TCR beta chains were sequenced. In alopecia patients, the study followed how the peripheral blood TCR repertoire changed in vivo over primary and secondary sensitization to diphenylcyclopropenone (DPC), a hapten. Patch testing was performed on the upper back with Finn chambers containing 0.01% DPC, and the patch tests were scored after 6 days according to International Contact Dermatitis Research Group standards.

Germline trimming amounts to 6 bases on V and 5 bases on J, with 9 as the count of junction bases outside the gene matches. CDR1 LNHDA and CDR2 SQIVND are derived from the germline V gene (reference sequence). The CDR3, from cysteine to phenylalanine, totals 15 residues. Solely the CDR3 DNA is kept, with 45 bases framed from the first base. What the work shows at the level of the full study, not this receptor alone: Repeated subsampling changed both the strength of the expansion versus patch-test correlation and the threshold at which that correlation became significant. DPC sensitization did not change the number of TCRs with a frequency above 1 in 1000, and there was no evidence of changes in global repertoire structure. Compared with pre-sensitization or healthy control sets, expanded TCRs formed significantly more large CDR3 similarity clusters, which is consistent with antigen-driven responses. Because every patient had alopecia, a presumed autoimmune disease, the patients' immune response might differ from that of healthy individuals. The number of PT1 expanded TCRs positively correlated with patch test score, significant at thresholds 8, 16 and 32 but not 4.

This clonotype was picked up a small number of times. The target of this receptor is not known. Per-base qualities were not stored, and no clone one base away is much larger. The sample's time point label is to be understood as: patch test 2, 6 weeks after DPC sensitization. The meaning of the sample's treatment or condition label: therapeutic diphenylcyclopropenone sensitization with weekly scalp DPC. Unfractionated whole blood was collected in Tempus Blood RNA tubes, and total RNA was extracted from that blood. At each patch-test visit, blood was drawn before the patch test was applied. Patients were considered eligible if aged 18 to 70, diagnosed with alopecia and deemed suitable for DPC therapy, and patients were excluded if pregnant. Preparation of the library involved RACE. The run used a NextSeq 500. Library preparation attached unique molecular identifiers to individual cDNA molecules for quantitative, reproducible TCR counting. In the paper's pipeline: The median number of TCRs per sample was 85,000 to 100,000, ranging from roughly 20,000 to 700,000. V, J and CDR3 annotation of the TCR reads was carried out using the Decombinator software suite. For the PS versus PT1 abundance plots, all samples were subsampled to the same number of TCRs (28,000). TCRs were defined as expanded if absent before sensitization and observed at least eight times at the 2-week time point. The public sequencing data were trimmed at Q25 with fastp and processed into clonotypes with MiXCR by TCRdb, which kept only in-frame beta chains. Rows with one shared CDR3 protein collapse into an entry with the most common genes and DNA. TCRdb's processing, not the authors', yielded these V and J calls. The sample table shows about 42,000 distinct CDR3 sequences, and 9.5% to 10% are seen once. The top ten clones comprise 11% to 15% of the sample.

The chain uses TRBV19 and TRBJ1-5; 8 bases in the middle match TRBD1. This receptor was obtained from a woman aged 25 to 39 with alopecia areata. Some clones in this sample may be carry-over from other donors' samples. The sequences come from whole blood, collected in connection with sensitization to the hapten diphenylcyclopropenone (DPC). CDR3 loop: CASRTGTGKDQPQHF. In nucleotides, the sequence is TGTGCCAGTAGGACCGGGACAGGAAAAGATCAGCCCCAGCATTTT.